The entry below gives a single T cell receptor beta chain sequence along with its context. As to treatment: treatment-naive control, cytoreductive nephrectomy. Control tumors came from a handful of females and 11 males, aged roughly 40 to 82. The data were taken from a study of radiation and T cells in renal cell carcinoma. The CDR3 contains 14 residues. Germline CDR1 reads MNHEY; CDR2 reads SVGAGI. V was trimmed by 4 bases and J by 2 bases, leaving 11 bases between them. TCRdb keeps only in-frame clones here, not all; method: immunoSEQ multiplex PCR. The table lists about 23,000 clones, nearly 55% of them singletons, with about 20% in the top ten.

The clonotype originates from a human donor with renal cell carcinoma. The specimen comprised tumor tissue, sampled from a patient whose treatment was nephrectomy without radiotherapy. The gene calls are TRBV6-5 and TRBJ1-1, with D uncertain. The CDR3 spells CASSFEGFNTEAFF. The CDR3 DNA sequence: TGTGCCAGCAGTTTCGAAGGGTTTAACACTGAAGCTTTCTTT.